The 22 T cell receptor beta chains below come from one sample, sequenced in a study of tumor-infiltrating lymphocytes in primary liver carcinoma. The 20-30 mg bulk tissue piece was not sorted before simultaneous RNA and DNA extraction. cDNA specific to TCR beta was made from 500 ng of total RNA, with a constant-region primer employed for priming. Libraries covering TCR beta were generated through three nested multiplex PCR rounds (using a slightly modified ARM-PCR). Use of TRBV1-TRBV30 forward primers with a C-beta reverse primer characterized the first two PCR rounds, which lasted around 9 cycles each. MiXCR, applied by TCRdb to the multiplex PCR reads, yields one record per CDR3 protein. The sample lists approximately 88,000 distinct CDR3 sequences, less than 75% occurring once. Input material: tumor-adjacent normal liver tissue. The receptors derive from a man in his forties with primary liver carcinoma and hepatitis B virus infection.

The rearrangement joins TRBV7-3 to TRBJ2-7; the D gene is possibly TRBD2 (5 bases). CDR1 and CDR2 from the germline V gene are SGHTA and FQGTGA. V shed 5 bases and J shed 0 bases, with 11 bases lying between them. The CDR3 loop spans 14 amino acids. The CDR3 spells CASSASPSSYEQYF. CDR3 DNA sequence: TGTGCCAGCAGCGCTAGCCCTAGCTCCTACGAGCAGTACTTC. Full variable domain (missing parts from reference TRBV7-3 and TRBJ2-7): GAGVSQTPSNKVTEKGKYVELRCDPISGHTALYWYRQSLGQGPEFLIYFQGTGAADDSGLPNDRFFAVRPEGSVSTLKIQRTERGDSAVYLCASSASPSSYEQYFGPGTRLTVT.

About this clonotype itself: Lacking the conserved final phenylalanine or tryptophan, this CDR3 likely reflects a read error. This chain links TRBV11-2 with TRBJ1-1; D possibly corresponds to TRBD1 (5 bases). Germline V gives CDR1 SGHAT, CDR2 FQNNGV. V was pared by 5 bases and J by 7 bases, with 17 bases between. The CDR3 covers 14 residues. The CDR3 DNA sequence: TGTGCCAGCAGCCTCGGGGCAAACCCCTATGAAGCTTTCATT. As protein: CASSLGANPYEAFI.

Remarks on this clonotype: This may arise from a read error, as a much more abundant clone is one base away. J is TRBJ1-2 and V is TRBV4-1; no clear D gene. The germline V gene encodes CDR1 MGHRA and CDR2 YSYEKL. The CDR3 extends over 13 amino acids. The CDR3 loop reads CASSQVGSYGCTF. The CDR3 nucleotides read TGCGCCAGCAGCCAAGTGGGTAGCTATGGCTGCACCTTC.

Remarks on this clonotype: This CDR3 is missing its conserved last phenylalanine or tryptophan, likely due to a read error. It is unclear where the CDR3 begins or ends on the DNA, so no DNA is shown, and the CDR3 is as TCRdb lists it. J is TRBJ2-2 and V is TRBV4-1; the table's D call, TRBD1, was not checked against the DNA. 15 amino acids form the CDR3, both terminal residues included. The germline V gene encodes CDR1 MGHRA and CDR2 YSYEKL. The CDR3 here is CASSRGQGSTGELFL.

Remarks on this clonotype: One end of the junction varies from germline; a read error may be responsible. The J gene is TRBJ2-3, the V gene TRBV7-8; D is unclear. Germline CDR1 is SGHVS and CDR2 is FQNEAQ. The CDR3 sequence is 17 residues long. The CDR3 spells CVSSLAQAIGPHDTQYF. The CDR3 bases are TGTGTCAGCAGCTTAGCCCAAGCGATAGGGCCACATGATACGCAGTATTTT.

Turning to this clonotype: The junction differs from germline at one of its ends, possibly a read error. The chain joins TRBV4-1 to TRBJ2-5, with D perhaps TRBD1 or TRBD2 (5 bases each). Germline V lookup: CDR1 MGHRA, CDR2 YSYEKL. This CDR3 is built from 18 residues. Here the CDR3 DNA reads TGCGCCAGCAGCCTAGATCTAGTGGGACGCTCCTCCAGAGAGACCCAATACTTC. Its translation: CASSLDLVGRSSRETQYF.

Note on this clonotype: The junction differs from germline at one of its ends, possibly a read error. CDR3 region: CASSLARGRVIEQYF. In DNA, the CDR3 is TGTGCCAGCAGTTTAGCTCGGGGGAGGGTTATCGAGCAGTACTTC. The rearrangement links TRBV11-2 to TRBJ2-7; 7 nucleotides match TRBD2. The CDR3 loop spans 15 amino acids. Germline V gene data show CDR1 as SGHAT and CDR2 as FQNNGV.

Comment on this clonotype: A read error may account for a junction end that differs from germline. The V call is TRBV28, the J call TRBJ2-5; 9 bases match TRBD2. There are 14 residues in the CDR3. In germline, CDR1 is MDHEN, CDR2 SYDVKM. CDR3 coding DNA: TGTGCCATCAGTTCCGCTAGCGGGGAGGTGGGCCAGTACTTC. Amino acid sequence: CAISSASGEVGQYF.

Many counts were recorded for this clonotype. V gene TRBV12-3 or TRBV12-4 combines with J gene TRBJ2-3; D uncertain. CDR3 length equals 14 residues. The germline V and J ends were trimmed by 5 bases and 3 bases, with 12 bases remaining between them. The CDR3 sequence is CASSPTVGTDTQYF. The CDR3 DNA sequence: TGTGCCAGCAGTCCCACGGTCGGGACAGATACGCAGTATTTT.

There are many counts of this clonotype. V gene TRBV5-6 combines with J gene TRBJ1-1, with a weak D call TRBD1 (5 bases). V lost 5 bases and J lost 1, with 15 bases in between. This CDR3 contains 15 residues. CDR1 SGHDT and CDR2 YYEEEE come from the germline V gene. This CDR3 is CASRRGPDSNTEAFF. CDR3 DNA sequence: TGTGCCAGCAGGAGGGGCCCAGACTCGAACACTGAAGCTTTCTTT.

On this clonotype: Sequence at one end of the junction differs from germline and may be a read error. The genes are TRBV6-2 or TRBV6-3 and TRBJ2-1; D remains ambiguous. Germline lookup yields CDR1 MNHEY and CDR2 SVGEGT. This CDR3 has 13 amino acids. The CDR3: CASSYCGVSEQFF. The CDR3 DNA sequence: TGCGCCAGCAGTTACTGTGGGGTCAGTGAGCAGTTCTTC.

About this clonotype: The conserved closing phenylalanine or tryptophan is absent in this CDR3, likely reflecting a read error. This chain connects TRBV11-2 to TRBJ2-3, with D possibly TRBD2 on 6 matching bases. V lost 5 bases and J 3 bases, leaving 18 bases between the germline ends. In germline, CDR1 is SGHAT, CDR2 FQNNGV. This CDR3 has 16 residues. The CDR3 loop is CASSRETIGRTDTQYS. CDR3 bases: TGTGCCAGCAGCCGAGAGACTATCGGGAGAACAGATACGCAGTATTCT.

This clonotype is categorized as medium-sized. The DNA of the CDR3 is TGTGCCAGCAGTGGTCTATTCTACGAGCAGTACTTC. Translation gives CASSGLFYEQYF. This chain connects TRBV6-1 to TRBJ2-7; unclear D gene. The germline V gene encodes CDR1 MNHNS and CDR2 SASEGT. Trimming removed 4 bases from V and 3 bases from J, with 7 bases in between. There are 12 residues in the CDR3.

This clonotype was recorded at least ten times. The genes are TRBV5-4 and TRBJ2-1; 10 bases fit TRBD2. V gave up 4 bases and J gave up 4 bases; unmatched junction bases: 5. The CDR3 is made up of 15 amino acids. Germline CDR1 reads SGHNT; CDR2 reads YYREEE (reference sequence). The chain's CDR3 is CASSPGLAVYNEQFF. The CDR3, as DNA: TGTGCCAGCAGCCCCGGACTAGCGGTTTACAATGAGCAGTTCTTC.

A word on this clonotype: This clone may be a read error of a much larger clone one base away. This chain connects TRBV7-8 to TRBJ2-1; D is possibly TRBD1 or TRBD2 (5 bases each). Germline V gives CDR1 SGHVS, CDR2 FQNEAQ. CDR3 size: 13 residues. The CDR3 coding sequence is TGTGCCAGCAACTTAACTGGGGGACATGAGCAGTTCTTC. It translates to CASNLTGGHEQFF.

The V gene is TRBV2, the J gene TRBJ2-1, with D possibly matching TRBD2 (5 bases). Trimming took off 1 base at V and 11 bases at J, with 15 bases between the two ends. The CDR3 spans 14 residues. Per the germline V gene, CDR1 is SNHLY and CDR2 is FYNNEI. The CDR3 here is CASSEGGKRLKQFF. CDR3 coding DNA: TGTGCCAGCAGTGAAGGTGGGAAGCGGCTCAAGCAGTTCTTC. The whole variable domain, filled in from reference TRBV2 and TRBJ2-1, reads EPEVTQTPSHQVTQMGQEVILRCVPISNHLYFYWYRQILGQKVEFLVSFYNNEISEKSEIFDDQFSVERPDGSNFTLKIRSTKLEDSAMYFCASSEGGKRLKQFFGPGTRLTVL.

This clonotype was recorded many times. V gene TRBV6-5 combines with J gene TRBJ1-1; no clear D. V dropped 7 bases and J dropped 1 base, with 7 bases sitting between them. This CDR3 contains 12 residues. Germline V gene sequence: CDR1 MNHEY, CDR2 SVGAGI. CDR3 in DNA: TGTGCCAGCACCTCTAAGAACACTGAAGCTTTCTTT. As protein: CASTSKNTEAFF.

About this clonotype itself: A read error may produce the germline difference seen at one junction end. The rearrangement links TRBV11-2 to TRBJ2-7, with 7 bases aligning to TRBD1. Per the germline V gene, CDR1 is SGHAT and CDR2 is FQNNGV. This CDR3 has 14 amino acids. The CDR3 is CASSLIQGAYEQYF. The CDR3 DNA is TGTGCCAGTAGCTTAATCCAGGGGGCCTACGAGCAGTACTTC.

Ten or more counts support this clonotype. The CDR3 DNA is TGCAGCGTTGAATCCAACGGCAAGGCGCAGTTCTTC. Its protein is CSVESNGKAQFF. The chain employs TRBV29-1 and TRBJ2-1; D unclear. The CDR3 is 12 residues long. Germline lookup yields CDR1 SQVTM and CDR2 ANQGSEA. Trimming removed 2 bases at V and 12 bases at J, with 14 bases between.

The chain recombines TRBV4-2 with TRBJ2-2; D remains unclear. CDR1 and CDR2 (germline): LGHNA, YNFKEQ. CDR3 length equals 15 residues. V lost 11 bases and J lost 5, with 21 bases in between. CDR3 loop: CAGGQGVDGTGELFF. CDR3 coding DNA: TGTGCCGGCGGCCAAGGAGTGGACGGGACCGGGGAGCTGTTTTTT.

This clonotype appeared once. An end of the junction does not agree with germline; a read error may underlie this. This chain links TRBV19 with TRBJ2-7; maybe TRBD2 (6 bases). Germline V lookup: CDR1 LNHDA, CDR2 SQIVND (reference sequence). CDR3 length: 14 amino acids. The CDR3 DNA reads as TGTGTCAGTAGTAGGGGAGGCACCCGATCGGGGCAGTACTTC. Protein product: CVSSRGGTRSGQYF.

About this clonotype: The junction and the germline gene differ at one end; a read error may be behind it. The chain combines TRBV4-1 with TRBJ2-7; possible D gene TRBD2, 6 bases. The CDR3 length is 16 residues. Germline V gene lookup returns CDR1 MGHRA and CDR2 YSYEKL. The CDR3 DNA sequence: TGCACCAGCAGCCAAGATTTTAGCGGAAACTCCTACGAACAGTACTTC. Translated, it gives CTSSQDFSGNSYEQYF.